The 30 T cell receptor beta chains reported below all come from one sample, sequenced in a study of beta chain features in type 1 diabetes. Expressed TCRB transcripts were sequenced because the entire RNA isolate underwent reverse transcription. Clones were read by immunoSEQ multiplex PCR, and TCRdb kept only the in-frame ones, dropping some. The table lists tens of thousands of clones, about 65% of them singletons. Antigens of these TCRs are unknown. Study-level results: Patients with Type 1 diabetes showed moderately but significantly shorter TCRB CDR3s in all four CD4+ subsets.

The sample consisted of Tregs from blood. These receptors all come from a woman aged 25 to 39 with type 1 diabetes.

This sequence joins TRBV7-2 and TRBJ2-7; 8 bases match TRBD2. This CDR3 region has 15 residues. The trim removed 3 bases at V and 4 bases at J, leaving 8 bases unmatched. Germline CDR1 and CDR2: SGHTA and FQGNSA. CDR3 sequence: CASSLEREKTYEQYF. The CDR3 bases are TGTGCCAGCAGCTTGGAGCGGGAGAAGACATACGAGCAGTACTTC.

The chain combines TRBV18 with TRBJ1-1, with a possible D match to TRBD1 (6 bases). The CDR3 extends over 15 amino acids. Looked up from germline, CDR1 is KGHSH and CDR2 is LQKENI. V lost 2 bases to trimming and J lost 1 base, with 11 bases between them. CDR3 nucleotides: TGTGCCAGCTCACCAGCGCAGGGGTGGAACACTGAAGCTTTCTTT. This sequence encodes CASSPAQGWNTEAFF. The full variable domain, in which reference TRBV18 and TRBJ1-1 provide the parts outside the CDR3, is NAGVMQNPRHLVRRRGQEARLRCSPMKGHSHVYWYRQLPEEGLKFMVYLQKENIIDESGMPKERFSAEFPKEGPSILRIQQVVRGDSAAYFCASSPAQGWNTEAFFGQGTRLTVV.

The CDR3 sequence is CASSLDNNLETSEAFF. The CDR3 DNA sequence: TGTGCCAGCAGCCTCGACAATAACCTCGAAACCTCTGAAGCTTTCTTT. The rearrangement uses TRBV2 and TRBJ1-1; D remains unclear. The CDR3 runs to 16 residues. Germline V gene data show CDR1 as SNHLY and CDR2 as FYNNEI. The V and J ends lost 6 bases and 6 bases respectively, with 23 bases between them.

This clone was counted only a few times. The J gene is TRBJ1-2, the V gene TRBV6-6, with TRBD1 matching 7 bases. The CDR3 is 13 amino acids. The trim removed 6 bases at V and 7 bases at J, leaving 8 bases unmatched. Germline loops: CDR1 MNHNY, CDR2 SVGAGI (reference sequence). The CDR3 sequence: CASRAGTVAGYTF. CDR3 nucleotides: TGTGCCAGCAGAGCCGGGACAGTGGCTGGCTACACCTTC.

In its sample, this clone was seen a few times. The CDR3 sequence: CSALRDRTNTEAFF. In DNA, the CDR3 is TGCAGCGCACTCCGGGACAGGACGAACACTGAAGCTTTCTTT. The rearrangement uses TRBV29-1 and TRBJ1-1; 8 bases align to TRBD1. The germline V gene encodes CDR1 SQVTM and CDR2 ANQGSEA. CDR3 length: 14 amino acids. V lost 7 bases and J lost 1; bases outside the gene matches: 8. Combining the CDR3 with reference TRBV29-1 and TRBJ1-1 gives the whole variable domain SAVISQKPSRDICQRGTSLTIQCQVDSQVTMMFWYRQQPGQSLTLIATANQGSEATYESGFVIDKFPISRPNLTFSTLTVSNMSPEDSSIYLCSALRDRTNTEAFFGQGTRLTVV.

CDR3 residues: CAWSYGEADTQYF. The CDR3 region has the DNA TGTGCCTGGAGTTACGGGGAGGCAGATACGCAGTATTTT. The chain links TRBV30 to TRBJ2-3; possible D gene TRBD2, 6 bases. Germline V gives CDR1 GTSNPN, CDR2 SVGIG (reference sequence). The germline V and J ends were trimmed by 2 bases and 4 bases, with 10 bases remaining between them. The CDR3 consists of 13 residues.

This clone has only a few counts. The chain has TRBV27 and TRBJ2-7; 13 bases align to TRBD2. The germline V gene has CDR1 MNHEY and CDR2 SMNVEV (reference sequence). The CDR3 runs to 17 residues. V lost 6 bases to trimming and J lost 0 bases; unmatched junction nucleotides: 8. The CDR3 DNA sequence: TGTGCCAGCAGACGGACTAGCGGGAGTCGATCCTCCTACGAGCAGTACTTC. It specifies CASRRTSGSRSSYEQYF.

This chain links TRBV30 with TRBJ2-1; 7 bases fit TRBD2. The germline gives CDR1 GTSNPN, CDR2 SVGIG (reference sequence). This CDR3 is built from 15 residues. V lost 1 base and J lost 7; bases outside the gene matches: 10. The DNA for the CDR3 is TGTGCCTGGAGTGGCGGGAGTAGTGGGGCGAATGAGCAGTTCTTC. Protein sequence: CAWSGGSSGANEQFF.

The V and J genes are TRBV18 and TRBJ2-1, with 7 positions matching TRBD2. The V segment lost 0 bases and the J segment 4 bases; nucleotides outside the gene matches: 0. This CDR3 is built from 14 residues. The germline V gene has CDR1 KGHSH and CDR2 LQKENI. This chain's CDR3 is CASSPPSGYNEQFF. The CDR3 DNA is TGTGCCAGCTCACCACCTAGCGGGTACAATGAGCAGTTCTTC.

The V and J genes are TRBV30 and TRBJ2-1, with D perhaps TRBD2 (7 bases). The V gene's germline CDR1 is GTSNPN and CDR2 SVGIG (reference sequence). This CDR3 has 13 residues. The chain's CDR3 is CARSIKGGNEQFF. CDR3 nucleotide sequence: TGTGCACGGAGTATCAAGGGGGGGAATGAGCAGTTCTTC.

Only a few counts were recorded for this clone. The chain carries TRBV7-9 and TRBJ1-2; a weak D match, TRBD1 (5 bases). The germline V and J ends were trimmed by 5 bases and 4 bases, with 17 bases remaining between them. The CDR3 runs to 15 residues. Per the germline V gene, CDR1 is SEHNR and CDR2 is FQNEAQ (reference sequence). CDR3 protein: CASSPRGGHGYGYTF. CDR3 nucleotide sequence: TGTGCCAGCAGCCCCCGCGGCGGACACGGCTATGGCTACACCTTC. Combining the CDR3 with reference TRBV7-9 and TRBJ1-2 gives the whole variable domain DTGVSQNPRHKITKRGQNVTFRCDPISEHNRLYWYRQTLGQGPEFLTYFQNEAQLEKSRLLSDRFSAERPKGSFSTLEIQRTEQGDSAMYLCASSPRGGHGYGYTFGSGTRLTVV.

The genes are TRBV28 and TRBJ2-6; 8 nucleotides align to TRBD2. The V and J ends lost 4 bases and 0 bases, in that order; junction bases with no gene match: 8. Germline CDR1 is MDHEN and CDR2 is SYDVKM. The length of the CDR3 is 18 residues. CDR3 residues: CASSSPGGYFSGANVLTF. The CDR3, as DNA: TGTGCCAGCAGTTCCCCGGGGGGGTACTTCTCTGGGGCCAACGTCCTGACTTTC.

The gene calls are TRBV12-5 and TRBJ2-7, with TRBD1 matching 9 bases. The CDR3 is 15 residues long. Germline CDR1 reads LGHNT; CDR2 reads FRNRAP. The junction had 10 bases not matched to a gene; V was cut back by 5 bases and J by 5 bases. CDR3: CASGAPRDRAHEQYF. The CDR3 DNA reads TGTGCTAGTGGTGCCCCCCGGGACAGGGCCCACGAGCAGTACTTC.

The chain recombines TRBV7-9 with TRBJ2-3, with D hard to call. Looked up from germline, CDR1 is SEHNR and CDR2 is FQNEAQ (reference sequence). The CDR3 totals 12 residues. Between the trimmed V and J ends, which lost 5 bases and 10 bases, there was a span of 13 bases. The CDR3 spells CASSLTHPAQYF. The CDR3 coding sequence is TGTGCCAGCAGCCTCACCCACCCGGCGCAGTATTTT. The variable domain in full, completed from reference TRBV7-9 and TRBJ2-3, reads DTGVSQNPRHKITKRGQNVTFRCDPISEHNRLYWYRQTLGQGPEFLTYFQNEAQLEKSRLLSDRFSAERPKGSFSTLEIQRTEQGDSAMYLCASSLTHPAQYFGPGTRLTVL.

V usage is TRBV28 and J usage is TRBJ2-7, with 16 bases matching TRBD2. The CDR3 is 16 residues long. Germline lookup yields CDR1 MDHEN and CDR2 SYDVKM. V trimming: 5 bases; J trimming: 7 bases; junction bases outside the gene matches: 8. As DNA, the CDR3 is TGTGCCAGCAGTATGGGACTAGCGGGAGGGTTCTGGGAGCAGTACTTC. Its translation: CASSMGLAGGFWEQYF.

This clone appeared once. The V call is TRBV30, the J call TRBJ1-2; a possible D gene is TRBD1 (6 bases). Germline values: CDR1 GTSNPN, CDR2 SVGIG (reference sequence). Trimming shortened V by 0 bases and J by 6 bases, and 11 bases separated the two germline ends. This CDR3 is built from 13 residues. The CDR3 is CAWSVQGWHGYTF. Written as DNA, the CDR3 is TGTGCCTGGAGTGTACAGGGCTGGCATGGCTACACCTTC.

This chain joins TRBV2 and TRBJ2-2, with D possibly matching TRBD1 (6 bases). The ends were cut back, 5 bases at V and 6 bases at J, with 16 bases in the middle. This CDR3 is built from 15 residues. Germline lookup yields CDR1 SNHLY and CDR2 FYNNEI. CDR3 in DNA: TGTGCCAGCAGTACAGGGACACATCGTCCCGGGGAGCTGTTTTTT. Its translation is CASSTGTHRPGELFF.

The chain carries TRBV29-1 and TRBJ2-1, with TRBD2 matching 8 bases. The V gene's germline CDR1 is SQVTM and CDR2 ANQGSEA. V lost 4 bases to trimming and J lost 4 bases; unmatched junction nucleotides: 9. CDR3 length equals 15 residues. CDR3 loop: CSVASAGGAYNEQFF. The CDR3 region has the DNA TGCAGCGTTGCATCTGCGGGAGGTGCATACAATGAGCAGTTCTTC.

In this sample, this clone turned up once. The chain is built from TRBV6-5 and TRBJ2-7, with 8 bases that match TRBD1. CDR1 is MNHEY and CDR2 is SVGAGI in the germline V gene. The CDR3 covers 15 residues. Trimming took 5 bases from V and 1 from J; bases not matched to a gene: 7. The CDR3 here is CASSQWTGLSYEQYF. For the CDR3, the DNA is TGTGCCAGCAGTCAATGGACAGGGTTGTCCTACGAGCAGTACTTC.

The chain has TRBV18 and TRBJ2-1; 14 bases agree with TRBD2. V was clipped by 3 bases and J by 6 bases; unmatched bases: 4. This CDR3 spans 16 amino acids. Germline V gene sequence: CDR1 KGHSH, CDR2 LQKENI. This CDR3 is CASSPGGLAGANEQFF. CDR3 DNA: TGTGCCAGCTCACCGGGGGGACTAGCGGGAGCCAATGAGCAGTTCTTC.

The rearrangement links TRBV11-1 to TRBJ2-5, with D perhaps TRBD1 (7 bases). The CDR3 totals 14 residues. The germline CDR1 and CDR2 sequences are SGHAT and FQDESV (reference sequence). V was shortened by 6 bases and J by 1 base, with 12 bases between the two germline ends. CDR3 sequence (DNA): TGTGCCAGCAGGAGGAGGGGGCTCCAAGAGACCCAGTACTTC. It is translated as CASRRRGLQETQYF.

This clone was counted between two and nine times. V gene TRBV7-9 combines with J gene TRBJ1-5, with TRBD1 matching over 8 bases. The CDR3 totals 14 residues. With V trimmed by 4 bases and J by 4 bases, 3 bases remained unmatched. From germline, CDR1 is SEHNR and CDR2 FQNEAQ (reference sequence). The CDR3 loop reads CASSSGQANQPQHF. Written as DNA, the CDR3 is TGTGCCAGCAGCTCGGGACAGGCTAATCAGCCCCAGCATTTT.

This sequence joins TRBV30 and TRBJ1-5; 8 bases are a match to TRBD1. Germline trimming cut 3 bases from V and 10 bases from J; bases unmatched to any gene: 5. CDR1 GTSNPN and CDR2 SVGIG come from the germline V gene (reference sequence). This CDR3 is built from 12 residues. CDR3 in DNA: TGTGCCTGGAGCGGACAGGGAGGCCCCCAGCATTTT. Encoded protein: CAWSGQGGPQHF.

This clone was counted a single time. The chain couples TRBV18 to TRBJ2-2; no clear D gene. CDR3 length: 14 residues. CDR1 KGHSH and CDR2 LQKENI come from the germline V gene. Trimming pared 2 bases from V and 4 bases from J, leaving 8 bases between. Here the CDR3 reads CASSPTPGTGELFF. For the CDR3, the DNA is TGTGCCAGCTCACCAACTCCAGGCACCGGGGAGCTGTTTTTT.

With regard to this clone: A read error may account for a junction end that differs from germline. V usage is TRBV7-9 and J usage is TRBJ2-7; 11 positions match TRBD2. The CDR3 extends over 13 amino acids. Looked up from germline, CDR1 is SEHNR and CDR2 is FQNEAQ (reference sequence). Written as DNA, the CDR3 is TGTGCCAGCAGCTCTCAGTCCGGGACTAGCGGACTGTTC. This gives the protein CASSSQSGTSGLF.

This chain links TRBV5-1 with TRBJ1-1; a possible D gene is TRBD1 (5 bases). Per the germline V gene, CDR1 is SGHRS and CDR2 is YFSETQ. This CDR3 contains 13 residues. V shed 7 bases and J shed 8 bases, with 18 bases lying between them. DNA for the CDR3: TGCGCCAGCCGAGCTTCTCAGGGAATCGAAGCTTTCTTT. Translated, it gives CASRASQGIEAFF.

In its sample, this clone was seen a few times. The CDR3 reads CALSGTGKLYEQYF. The CDR3 DNA sequence: TGTGCCTTATCCGGGACAGGGAAACTCTACGAGCAGTACTTC. The chain uses TRBV10-3 and TRBJ2-7; 9 bases are a match to TRBD1. The germline V gene encodes CDR1 ENHRY and CDR2 SYGVKD. J gave up 3 bases and V 11 bases, and 11 bases lay outside the gene matches. CDR3 length: 14 amino acids.

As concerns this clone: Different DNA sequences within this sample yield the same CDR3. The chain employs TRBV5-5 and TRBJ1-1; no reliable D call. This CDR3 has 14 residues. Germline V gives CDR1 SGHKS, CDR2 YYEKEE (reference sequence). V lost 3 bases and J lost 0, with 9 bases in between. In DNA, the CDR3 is TGTGCCAGCAGCTCCCTATCCCTGAACACTGAAGCTTTCTTT. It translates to CASSSLSLNTEAFF. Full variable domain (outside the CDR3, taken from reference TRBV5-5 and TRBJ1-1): DAGVTQSPTHLIKTRGQQVTLRCSPISGHKSVSWYQQVLGQGPQFIFQYYEKEERGRGNFPDRFSARQFPNYSSELNVNALLLGDSALYLCASSSLSLNTEAFFGQGTRLTVV.

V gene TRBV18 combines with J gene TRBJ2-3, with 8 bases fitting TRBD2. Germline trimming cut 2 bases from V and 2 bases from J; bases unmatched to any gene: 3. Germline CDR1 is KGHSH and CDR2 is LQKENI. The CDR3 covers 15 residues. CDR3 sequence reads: CASSPRAGDTDTQYF. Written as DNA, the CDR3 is TGTGCCAGCTCACCAAGAGCGGGGGACACAGATACGCAGTATTTT.

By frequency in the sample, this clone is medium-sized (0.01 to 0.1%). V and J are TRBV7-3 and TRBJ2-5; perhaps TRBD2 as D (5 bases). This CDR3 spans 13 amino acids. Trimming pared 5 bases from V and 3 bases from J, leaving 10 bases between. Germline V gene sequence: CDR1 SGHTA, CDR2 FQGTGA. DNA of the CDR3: TGTGCCAGCAGCCTCACTAGGGAAGAGACCCAGTACTTC. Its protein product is CASSLTREETQYF.